This paragraph reports one T cell receptor beta chain. Its antigen remains unknown. The sample comes from a study of cytomegalovirus exposure and HLA in healthy donors. Study conclusions and caveats: In a later analysis, at a false discovery rate of 0.05, roughly 16,000 TCR beta sequences matched HLA alleles.

A multiplex PCR was run with 60 Vbeta primers and 13 Jbeta primers. Methods used by the authors: Unique TCR beta chains numbered around 80 million in a later analysis, with around 10 million shared. The assay was immunoSEQ multiplex PCR, and TCRdb's table has in-frame clones only and misses some. The D gene and trimming were derived from the DNA, and the V and J assignments and clone size from that table. This table has around 140,000 clones, roughly 9.8% appearing once. CDR1 is SEHNR and CDR2 is FQNEAQ in the germline V gene (reference sequence). This CDR3 has 18 amino acids. With V trimmed by 5 bases and J by 5 bases, 13 bases remained unmatched.

V usage is TRBV7-9 and J usage is TRBJ2-2; 11 nucleotides line up with TRBD2. This TCR was sampled from a man aged 50 to 59 in good health and CMV-seronegative. The sequenced sample consisted of PBMCs. The CDR3 DNA sequence: TGTGCCAGCAGCGCCACCCCCGGTGGACTAGCGGGTACCGGGGAGCTGTTTTTT. Translated, it gives CASSATPGGLAGTGELFF.